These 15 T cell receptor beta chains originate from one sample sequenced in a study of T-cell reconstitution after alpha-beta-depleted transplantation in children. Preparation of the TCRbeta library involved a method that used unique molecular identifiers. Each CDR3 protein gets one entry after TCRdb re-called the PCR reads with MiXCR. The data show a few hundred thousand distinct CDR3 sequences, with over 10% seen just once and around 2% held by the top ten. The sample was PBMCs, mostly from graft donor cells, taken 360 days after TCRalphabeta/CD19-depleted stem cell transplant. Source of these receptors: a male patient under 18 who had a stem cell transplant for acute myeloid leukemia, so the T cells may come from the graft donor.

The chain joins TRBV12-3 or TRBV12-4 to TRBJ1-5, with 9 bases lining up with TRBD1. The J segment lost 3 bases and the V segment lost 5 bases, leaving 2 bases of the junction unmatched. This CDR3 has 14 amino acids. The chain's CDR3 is CASSGTGNNQPQHF. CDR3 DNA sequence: TGTGCCAGCAGTGGGACAGGGAACAATCAGCCCCAGCATTTT.

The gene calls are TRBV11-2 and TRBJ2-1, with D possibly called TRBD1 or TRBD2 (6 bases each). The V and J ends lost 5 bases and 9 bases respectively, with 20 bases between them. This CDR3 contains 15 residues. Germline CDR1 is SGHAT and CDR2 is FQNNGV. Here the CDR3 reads CASSPIKGGICEQFF. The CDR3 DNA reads TGTGCCAGCAGCCCAATCAAGGGGGGAATATGTGAGCAGTTCTTC.

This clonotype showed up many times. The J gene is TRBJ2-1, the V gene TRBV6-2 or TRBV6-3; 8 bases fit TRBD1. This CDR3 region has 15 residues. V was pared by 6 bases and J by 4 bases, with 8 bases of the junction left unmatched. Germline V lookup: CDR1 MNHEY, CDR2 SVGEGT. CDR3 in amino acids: CASSWTGRGYNEQFF. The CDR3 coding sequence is TGTGCCAGCAGCTGGACAGGGAGAGGGTACAATGAGCAGTTCTTC.

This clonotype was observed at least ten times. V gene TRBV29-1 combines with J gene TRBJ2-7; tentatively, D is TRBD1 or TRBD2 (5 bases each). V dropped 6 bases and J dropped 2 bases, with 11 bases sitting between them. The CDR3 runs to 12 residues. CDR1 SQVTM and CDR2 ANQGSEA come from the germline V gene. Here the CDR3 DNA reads TGCAGCGTGCGAGGGACGGCCTACGAGCAGTACTTC. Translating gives CSVRGTAYEQYF.

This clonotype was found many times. CDR3 sequence reads: CASSLDKGGYEQYF. DNA of the CDR3: TGTGCCAGCAGCTTAGACAAAGGGGGCTACGAGCAGTACTTC. This chain connects TRBV7-2 to TRBJ2-7; D might be TRBD1 (6 bases). Germline V gene lookup returns CDR1 SGHTA and CDR2 FQGNSA. Trimming removed 1 base at V and 3 bases at J, with 10 bases between. The CDR3 contains 14 residues.

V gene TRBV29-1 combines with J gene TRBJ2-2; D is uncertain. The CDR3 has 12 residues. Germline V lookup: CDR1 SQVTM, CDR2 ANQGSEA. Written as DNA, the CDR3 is TGCAAAGCTGGGGTTGGTCCCGGGGAGCTGTTTTTT. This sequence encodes CKAGVGPGELFF.

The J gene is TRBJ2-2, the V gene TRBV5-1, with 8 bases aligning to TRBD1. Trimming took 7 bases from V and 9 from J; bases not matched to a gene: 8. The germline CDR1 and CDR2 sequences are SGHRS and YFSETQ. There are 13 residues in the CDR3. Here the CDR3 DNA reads TGCGCCAGCGGACAGGGCGTGGACAGGGAGCTGTTTTTT. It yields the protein CASGQGVDRELFF.

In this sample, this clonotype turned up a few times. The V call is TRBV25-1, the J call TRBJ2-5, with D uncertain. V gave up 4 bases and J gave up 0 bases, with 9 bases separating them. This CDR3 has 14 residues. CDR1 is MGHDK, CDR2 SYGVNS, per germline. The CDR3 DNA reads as TGTGCCAGCAGTGCCTGGGCGGACCAAGAGACCCAGTACTTC. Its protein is CASSAWADQETQYF.

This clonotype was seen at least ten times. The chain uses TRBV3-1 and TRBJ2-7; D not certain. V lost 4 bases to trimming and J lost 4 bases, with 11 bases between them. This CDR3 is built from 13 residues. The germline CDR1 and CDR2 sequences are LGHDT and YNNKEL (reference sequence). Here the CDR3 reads CASSPGLVYEQYF. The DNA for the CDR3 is TGTGCCAGCAGCCCTGGGCTAGTGTACGAGCAGTACTTC.

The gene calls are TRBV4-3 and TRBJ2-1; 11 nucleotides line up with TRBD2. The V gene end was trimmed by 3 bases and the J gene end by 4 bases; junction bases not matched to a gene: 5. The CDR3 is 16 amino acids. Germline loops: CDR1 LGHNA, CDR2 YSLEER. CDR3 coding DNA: TGCGCCAGCAGCCAGCCAGGGACTAGCGGTTACAATGAGCAGTTCTTC. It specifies CASSQPGTSGYNEQFF.

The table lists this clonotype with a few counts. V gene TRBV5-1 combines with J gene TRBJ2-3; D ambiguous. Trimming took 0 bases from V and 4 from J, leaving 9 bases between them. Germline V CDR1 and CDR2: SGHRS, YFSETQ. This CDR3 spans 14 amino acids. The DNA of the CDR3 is TGCGCCAGCAGCTTGGACCGGCTAGCAGATACGCAGTATTTT. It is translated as CASSLDRLADTQYF.

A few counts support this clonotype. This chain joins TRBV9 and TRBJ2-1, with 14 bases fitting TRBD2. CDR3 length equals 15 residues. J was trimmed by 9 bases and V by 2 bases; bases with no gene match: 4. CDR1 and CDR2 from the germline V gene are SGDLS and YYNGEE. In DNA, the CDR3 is TGTGCCAGCAGCGTCCCCGGGACTAGCGGGAGTGAGCAGTTCTTC. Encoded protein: CASSVPGTSGSEQFF.

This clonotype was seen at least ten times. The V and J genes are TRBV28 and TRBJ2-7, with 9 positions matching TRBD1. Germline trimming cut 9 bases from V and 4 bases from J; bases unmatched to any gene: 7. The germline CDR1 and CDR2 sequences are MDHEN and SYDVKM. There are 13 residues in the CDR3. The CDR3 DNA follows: TGTGCCAGTACCGGGACAGGGTATTACGAGCAGTACTTC. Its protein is CASTGTGYYEQYF.

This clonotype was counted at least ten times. The CDR3 DNA follows: TGCAGTGCTACGGGGTTTGAAGAGACCCAGTACTTC. This codes for CSATGFEETQYF. The chain couples TRBV20-1 to TRBJ2-5, with TRBD2 as a possible D gene (5 bases). The length of the CDR3 is 12 residues. V was pared by 4 bases and J by 3 bases, with 9 bases between. The V gene's germline CDR1 is DFQATT and CDR2 SNEGSKA (reference sequence).

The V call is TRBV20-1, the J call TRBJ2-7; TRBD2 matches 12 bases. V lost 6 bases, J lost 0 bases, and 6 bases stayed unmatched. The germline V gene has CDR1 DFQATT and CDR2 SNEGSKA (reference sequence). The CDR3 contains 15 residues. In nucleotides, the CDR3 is TGCAGTGCGTGGACTAGCGGGGATTCCTCCTACGAGCAGTACTTC. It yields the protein CSAWTSGDSSYEQYF.